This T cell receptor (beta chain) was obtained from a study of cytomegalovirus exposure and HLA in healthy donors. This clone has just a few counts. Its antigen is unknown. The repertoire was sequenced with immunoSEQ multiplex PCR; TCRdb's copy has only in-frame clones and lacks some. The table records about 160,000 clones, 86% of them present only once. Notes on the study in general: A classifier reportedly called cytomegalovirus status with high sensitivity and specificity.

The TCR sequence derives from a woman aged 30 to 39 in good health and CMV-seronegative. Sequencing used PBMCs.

The CDR3 sequence: CASSLGGSMNTEAFF. In DNA, the CDR3 is TGTGCCAGCAGCTTGGGGGGTTCCATGAACACTGAAGCTTTCTTT. The V and J genes are TRBV7-8 and TRBJ1-1; tentatively, D is TRBD1 (5 bases). This CDR3 has 15 amino acids. Trimming removed 3 bases from V and 0 bases from J, with 11 bases in between. The germline CDR1 and CDR2 sequences are SGHVS and FQNEAQ.